The TCR beta chain under discussion was sequenced for a study of cytomegalovirus exposure and HLA in healthy donors. Study-wide findings and caveats: An observed cluster of highly shared sequence variants was recorded as a likely sequencing artifact.

A multiplex PCR was run with 60 Vbeta primers and 13 Jbeta primers. Sequencing used immunoSEQ multiplex PCR; TCRdb keeps in-frame clones, though not all of them. This sample has 150,000 to 200,000 clones, with about 80% found just once. By sample share, this clone is medium-sized. What it binds is not known. What was sequenced was PBMCs. The clonotype originates from a man aged 18 to 29 in good health and CMV-seronegative.

The CDR3: CASSLGGLADTQYF. In DNA, the CDR3 is TGTGCCAGCAGCTTGGGTGGACTAGCAGATACGCAGTATTTT. V usage is TRBV5-6 and J usage is TRBJ2-3; TRBD2 matches at 7 bases. The CDR3 spans 14 residues. CDR1 SGHDT and CDR2 YYEEEE come from the germline V gene. The V segment lost 0 bases and the J segment 4 bases; nucleotides outside the gene matches: 2. The full variable domain, with the rest looked up from reference TRBV5-6 and TRBJ2-3, is DAGVTQSPTHLIKTRGQQVTLRCSPKSGHDTVSWYQQALGQGPQFIFQYYEEEERQRGNFPDRFSGHQFPNYSSELNVNALLLGDSALYLCASSLGGLADTQYFGPGTRLTVL.